This T cell receptor (beta chain) was identified in a study of T-cell memory formation after mild COVID-19. In TCRdb, the 5' RACE reads were re-called with MiXCR into one record per CDR3 protein. The sample contains hundreds of thousands of distinct CDR3 sequences, about 20% of which appear only once. CDR1 and CDR2 from the germline V gene are MGHRA and YSYEKL. The CDR3 sequence is 16 residues long. The trim removed 4 bases at V and 6 bases at J, leaving 14 bases unmatched. Specimen: PBMCs or a T cell subset sorted from them (not recorded which). The J gene is TRBJ1-1, the V gene TRBV4-1; 7 bases are shared with TRBD1. The source of this sequence is a man younger than 35 who had mild COVID-19 (a few samples of this study predate the infection). Cell type and time point are not known. The CDR3 sequence is CASSLVPGTVTSEAFF. The CDR3 DNA reads as TGCGCCAGCAGCCTCGTCCCTGGGACAGTTACTTCTGAAGCTTTCTTT.